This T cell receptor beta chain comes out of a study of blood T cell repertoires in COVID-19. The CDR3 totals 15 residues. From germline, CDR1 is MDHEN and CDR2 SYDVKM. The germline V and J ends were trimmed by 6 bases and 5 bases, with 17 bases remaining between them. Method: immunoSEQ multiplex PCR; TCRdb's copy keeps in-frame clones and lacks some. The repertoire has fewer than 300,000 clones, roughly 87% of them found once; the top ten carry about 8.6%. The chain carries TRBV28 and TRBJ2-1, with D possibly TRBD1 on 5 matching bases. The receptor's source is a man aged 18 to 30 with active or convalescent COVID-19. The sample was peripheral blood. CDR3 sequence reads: CASRQQGSRDNEQFF. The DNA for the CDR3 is TGTGCCAGCAGACAGCAGGGCAGTCGAGACAATGAGCAGTTCTTC. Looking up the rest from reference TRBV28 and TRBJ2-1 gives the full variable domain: DVKVTQSSRYLVKRTGEKVFLECVQDMDHENMFWYRQDPGLGLRLIYFSYDVKMKEKGDIPEGYSVSREKKERFSLILESASTNQTSMYLCASRQQGSRDNEQFFGPGTRLTVL.